A single sample gave rise to the 32 T cell receptor beta chains below, sequenced in a study of Tregs in tolerant kidney transplant recipients. The protocol was immunoSEQ multiplex PCR, while the TCRdb copy is restricted to in-frame clones and leaves out a portion. The table shows some 90,000 clones, with around nine tenths occurring only once. The sample taken for sequencing was CD8+ T cells from blood. The receptor source for this set is a human donor in good health.

The V and J genes are TRBV6-5 and TRBJ2-5, with a weak D call TRBD2 (6 bases). In germline, CDR1 is MNHEY, CDR2 SVGAGI. This CDR3 is 15 amino acids long. V lost 2 bases and J lost 5, with 15 bases in between. For the CDR3, the DNA is TGTGCCAGCAGTTACGGTGAGGAGGGAGCGGAGACCCAGTACTTC. Protein product: CASSYGEEGAETQYF.

This clone has only one observation. CDR3 loop: CASSPAWDSRGYTF. CDR3 nucleotide sequence: TGTGCCAGCAGTCCCGCATGGGACTCCCGAGGGTACACCTTC. The V call is TRBV27, the J call TRBJ1-2; D may be TRBD1 (5 bases). With 5 bases removed from V and 11 bases from J, the gap between germline ends came to 21 bases. The CDR3 totals 14 residues. CDR1 is MNHEY, CDR2 SMNVEV, per germline (reference sequence).

This chain connects TRBV6-5 to TRBJ1-2; D is ambiguous. The V end was cut by 5 bases, the J end by 2 bases, with 9 bases between. The CDR3 is made up of 13 amino acids. Germline CDR1 is MNHEY and CDR2 is SVGAGI. CDR3 sequence: CASSMGVNYGYTF. CDR3 sequence (DNA): TGTGCCAGCAGTATGGGAGTAAACTATGGCTACACCTTC.

The V gene is TRBV7-9, the J gene TRBJ2-3; a weak D match, TRBD2 (6 bases). The ends were cut back, 4 bases at V and 6 bases at J, with 20 bases in the middle. The germline V gene has CDR1 SEHNR and CDR2 FQNEAQ (reference sequence). This CDR3 region has 16 residues. The CDR3 reads CASSSYWDLQIDTQYF. The DNA of the CDR3 is TGTGCCAGCAGCTCATATTGGGACTTGCAAATTGATACGCAGTATTTT.

The gene calls are TRBV4-1 and TRBJ2-7, with TRBD1 matching over 7 bases. This CDR3 is 15 amino acids long. The ends lost 0 bases at V and 2 bases at J; junction bases unmatched: 4. Per germline, CDR1 MGHRA and CDR2 YSYEKL. The CDR3 here is CASSQDSGTAYEQYF. In nucleotides, the CDR3 is TGCGCCAGCAGCCAAGATTCTGGGACAGCCTACGAGCAGTACTTC.

The rearrangement links TRBV29-1 to TRBJ1-5, with D possibly TRBD1 on 6 matching bases. The CDR3 contains 13 residues. V lost 5 bases, J lost 0 bases, and 8 bases lay in between. The germline gives CDR1 SQVTM, CDR2 ANQGSEA. The CDR3: CSVSGDSNQPQHF. The CDR3 region has the DNA TGCAGCGTTTCAGGGGATAGCAATCAGCCCCAGCATTTT.

V usage is TRBV4-1 and J usage is TRBJ1-1; D may be TRBD1 (5 bases). V lost 3 bases, J lost 2 bases, and 7 bases lay in between. The CDR3 loop spans 13 amino acids. Per germline, CDR1 MGHRA and CDR2 YSYEKL. The CDR3 spells CASSHGQNTEAFF. In DNA form, the CDR3 reads TGCGCCAGCAGCCACGGACAAAACACTGAAGCTTTCTTT.

This clone has only one observation. The chain recombines TRBV6-1 with TRBJ2-2; D is unresolved. The V end was cut by 3 bases, the J end by 0 bases, with 14 bases between. CDR1 and CDR2 from the germline V gene are MNHNS and SASEGT. This CDR3 contains 17 residues. CDR3 nucleotides: TGTGCCAGCAGTGACGCCGTTCAGACATCGAACACCGGGGAGCTGTTTTTT. Encoded protein: CASSDAVQTSNTGELFF.

This clone has just one count. The chain combines TRBV27 with TRBJ2-7; 8 nucleotides align to TRBD1. Losses at the gene ends were 2 bases for V and 2 bases for J; bases not matched to a gene: 2. Germline V gene sequence: CDR1 MNHEY, CDR2 SMNVEV (reference sequence). The CDR3 totals 14 residues. CDR3 sequence: CASSLDRGTYEQYF. Here the CDR3 DNA reads TGTGCCAGCAGTTTAGACAGGGGTACCTACGAGCAGTACTTC.

This clone is labeled medium-sized. The genes are TRBV6-1 and TRBJ2-7; 7 bases align to TRBD1. CDR1 MNHNS and CDR2 SASEGT come from the germline V gene. This CDR3 has 15 residues. V lost 0 bases, J lost 0 bases, and 2 bases stayed unmatched. The CDR3 loop is CASSEAGDSSYEQYF. Here the CDR3 DNA reads TGTGCCAGCAGTGAAGCGGGGGACAGCTCCTACGAGCAGTACTTC.

In nucleotides, the CDR3 is TGTGCCAGCAGACGGACTAGCTTAACAGATACGCAGTATTTT. Protein sequence: CASRRTSLTDTQYF. The V and J genes are TRBV27 and TRBJ2-3, with 8 bases identical to TRBD2. Trimming removed 6 bases from V and 3 bases from J; junction bases left unmatched: 5. CDR1 is MNHEY and CDR2 is SMNVEV in the germline V gene (reference sequence). CDR3 length equals 14 residues.

This clone came up once. The chain has TRBV6-5 and TRBJ1-1; maybe TRBD1 (6 bases). The germline V and J ends were trimmed by 5 bases and 6 bases, with 13 bases remaining between them. CDR3 size: 13 residues. CDR1 is MNHEY, CDR2 SVGAGI, per germline. CDR3 region: CASSIGGAPEAFF. Here the CDR3 DNA reads TGTGCCAGCAGTATCGGGGGGGCTCCTGAAGCTTTCTTT.

This sequence joins TRBV7-9 and TRBJ2-3; the D gene could be TRBD1 or TRBD2 (5 bases each). The CDR3 covers 14 residues. Between the trimmed V and J ends, which lost 10 bases and 4 bases, there was a span of 18 bases. Germline V CDR1 and CDR2: SEHNR, FQNEAQ (reference sequence). The CDR3: CATQDGGLPDTQYF. CDR3 coding DNA: TGTGCCACTCAGGATGGGGGTTTACCAGATACGCAGTATTTT.

The chain couples TRBV7-9 to TRBJ1-4; maybe TRBD1 (5 bases). Germline V CDR1 and CDR2: SEHNR, FQNEAQ (reference sequence). This CDR3 contains 14 residues. Trimming removed 4 bases at V and 8 bases at J, with 14 bases between. In nucleotides, the CDR3 is TGTGCCAGCAGCTCCCTCGGAGGGGTGGAAAAACTGTTTTTT. The encoded protein is CASSSLGGVEKLFF.

The chain is built from TRBV5-5 and TRBJ1-5, with 10 bases fitting TRBD1. The V segment lost 0 bases and the J segment 6 bases; nucleotides outside the gene matches: 3. The CDR3 spans 15 residues. Germline-derived CDR1 and CDR2 are SGHKS and YYEKEE (reference sequence). The CDR3 spells CASSLGQGASQPQHF. CDR3 DNA sequence: TGTGCCAGCAGCTTGGGACAGGGGGCAAGTCAGCCCCAGCATTTT.

The chain carries TRBV14 and TRBJ1-2; D call uncertain. Germline CDR1 SGHDN, CDR2 FVKESK. This CDR3 comprises 14 residues. Trimming took off 0 bases at V and 4 bases at J, with 9 bases between the two ends. The CDR3 region has the DNA TGTGCCAGCAGCCAAGAGGGGTCGGGCTATGGCTACACCTTC. Translation: CASSQEGSGYGYTF.

In regard to this clone: Relative to the germline gene, one junction end is altered; a read error may explain this. This chain uses TRBV18 with TRBJ1-5; 9 nucleotides match TRBD1. This CDR3 is 16 amino acids long. Germline CDR1 is KGHSH and CDR2 is LQKENI. CDR3 sequence reads: CASSSPGQGENQPQHF. CDR3 in DNA: TGTGCCAGCTCATCACCGGGACAGGGCGAGAATCAGCCCCAGCATTTT.

In regard to this clone: This same CDR3 is encoded by further DNA sequences in the sample. V and J are TRBV30 and TRBJ1-1, with D possibly being TRBD1 (6 bases). Germline CDR1 reads GTSNPN; CDR2 reads SVGIG (reference sequence). This CDR3 is 15 amino acids long. V lost 0 bases, J lost 4 bases, and 15 bases lay in between. CDR3 protein: CAWSVRGATGTEAFF. The CDR3 DNA reads as TGTGCCTGGAGTGTACGGGGGGCTACGGGCACTGAAGCTTTCTTT.

The rearrangement joins TRBV4-1 to TRBJ2-3, with 14 bases fitting TRBD2. Germline V lookup: CDR1 MGHRA, CDR2 YSYEKL. With 3 bases clipped from V and 6 bases from J, the junction kept 8 bases outside the gene matches. The CDR3 runs to 17 residues. The CDR3 loop is CASSHGLAGGGSDTQYF. CDR3 nucleotide sequence: TGCGCCAGCAGCCATGGACTAGCGGGGGGCGGCTCGGATACGCAGTATTTT.

V is TRBV27 and J is TRBJ2-5, with D uncertain. Gene TRBJ2-7 matches the end of the DNA better, so the J call may be wrong. Germline V lookup: CDR1 MNHEY, CDR2 SMNVEV (reference sequence). The CDR3 totals 13 residues. CDR3 protein: CASSFGRSYEQYF. CDR3 bases: TGTGCCAGCAGTTTCGGCCGCTCCTACGAGCAGTACTTC.

The CDR3 nucleotides read TGTGCCACCAGCCCAAGCGGAGTGGGCCGAATAGGGCTTTATGGCTACACCTTC. This translates into CATSPSGVGRIGLYGYTF. The V call is TRBV15, the J call TRBJ1-2, with D hard to call. V lost 5 bases and J lost 5, with 27 bases in between. The CDR3 extends over 18 amino acids. Germline assignment: CDR1 LNHNV and CDR2 YYDKDF (reference sequence).

The chain carries TRBV21-1 and TRBJ2-2. TRBV21-1 is recorded as a pseudogene. This CDR3 has 20 amino acids. The CDR3 loop is CASSKGSGRGCNSEARELFF. The CDR3, as DNA: TGTGCCAGCAGCAAAGGAAGCGGTAGGGGATGTAACTCTGAGGCTAGGGAGCTGTTTTTT.

This chain connects TRBV5-1 to TRBJ2-3; 9 bases match TRBD1. Germline trimming cut 0 bases from V and 5 bases from J; bases unmatched to any gene: 4. This CDR3 spans 15 amino acids. Germline V gene sequence: CDR1 SGHRS, CDR2 YFSETQ. CDR3 in amino acids: CASSLATGGRDTQYF. The CDR3 bases are TGCGCCAGCAGCTTGGCAACAGGGGGCAGAGATACGCAGTATTTT.

This clone was detected once. This chain links TRBV5-1 with TRBJ2-3; 8 bases line up with TRBD2. V lost 1 base to trimming and J lost 2 bases; unmatched junction nucleotides: 6. Per the germline V gene, CDR1 is SGHRS and CDR2 is YFSETQ. The CDR3 sequence is 16 residues long. The CDR3 sequence is CASSLRTGGHTDTQYF. The CDR3, as DNA: TGCGCCAGCAGCTTGCGAACGGGAGGGCACACAGATACGCAGTATTTT.

The chain joins TRBV11-2 to TRBJ2-1; 7 nucleotides align to TRBD1. This CDR3 is 12 amino acids long. Trimming cost V 5 bases and J 13 bases; bases outside gene matches: 8. Germline loops: CDR1 SGHAT, CDR2 FQNNGV. The chain's CDR3 is CASSPLTGPQFF. The CDR3 coding sequence is TGTGCCAGCAGCCCCCTGACAGGGCCTCAGTTCTTC.

V and J are TRBV13 and TRBJ2-1; perhaps TRBD2 as D (5 bases). Trimming cost V 3 bases and J 0 bases, with 12 bases left between them. Germline CDR1 and CDR2: PRHDT and FYEKMQ (reference sequence). The length of the CDR3 is 16 residues. CDR3 coding DNA: TGTGCCAGCAGCTTTGGAGTGGGGAGCTCCTACAATGAGCAGTTCTTC. Translating gives CASSFGVGSSYNEQFF.

The chain is built from TRBV15 and TRBJ2-5; TRBD2 aligns across 7 bases. CDR3 length: 14 amino acids. V shed 6 bases and J 1 base; nucleotides not matched to a gene: 5. Per germline, CDR1 LNHNV and CDR2 YYDKDF (reference sequence). The CDR3 loop reads CATSSSGVQETQYF. The CDR3 nucleotides read TGTGCCACCAGTTCTAGCGGTGTCCAAGAGACCCAGTACTTC.

V usage is TRBV19 and J usage is TRBJ2-7; possibly TRBD2 for D (5 bases). V was trimmed by 3 bases and J by 0 bases, leaving 12 bases between them. This CDR3 spans 15 amino acids. Germline CDR1 reads LNHDA; CDR2 reads SQIVND (reference sequence). CDR3 residues: CASSILPGGSYEQYF. The CDR3 DNA reads TGTGCCAGTAGTATTCTCCCAGGAGGCTCCTACGAGCAGTACTTC.

The chain combines TRBV19 with TRBJ1-1; 9 nucleotides agree with TRBD1. The CDR3 is 15 amino acids. Per the germline V gene, CDR1 is LNHDA and CDR2 is SQIVND (reference sequence). V shed 1 base and J 6 bases; nucleotides not matched to a gene: 6. In nucleotides, the CDR3 is TGTGCCAGTAGTATAGCGGGGACAGGGTACCCTGAAGCTTTCTTT. The encoded protein is CASSIAGTGYPEAFF.

This clone was found once. The gene calls are TRBV23-1 and TRBJ2-6; 8 nucleotides agree with TRBD1. TRBV23-1 is an open reading frame whose function is uncertain. The CDR3 extends over 17 amino acids. V lost 8 bases, J lost 3 bases, and 12 bases stayed unmatched. CDR3 in DNA: TGCGCCAGCCCTGTGTTGGGGACAGGTTTTGGGGCCAACGTCCTGACTTTC. Residues: CASPVLGTGFGANVLTF.

The chain employs TRBV7-8 and TRBJ2-7, with TRBD1 identical over 7 bases. Germline-derived CDR1 and CDR2 are SGHVS and FQNEAQ. This CDR3 has 15 amino acids. V lost 5 bases to trimming and J lost 2 bases; unmatched junction nucleotides: 9. The DNA of the CDR3 is TGTGCCAGCAGCCACCCGGACAGGCCGACCTACGAGCAGTACTTC. Its protein product is CASSHPDRPTYEQYF.

The gene calls are TRBV11-2 and TRBJ2-7; D remains unclear. The CDR3 is 14 amino acids. V lost 5 bases and J lost 2, with 13 bases in between. Per the germline V gene, CDR1 is SGHAT and CDR2 is FQNNGV. CDR3 sequence reads: CASSAQVRAYEQYF. CDR3 bases: TGTGCCAGCAGCGCCCAGGTCCGAGCCTACGAGCAGTACTTC.